Listed below are T cell receptor beta chains from one sample, sequenced in a study of blood T cells in healthy people across ages. TCRdb re-derived calls from the 5' RACE reads in MiXCR, one entry per CDR3 protein. This table holds some 710,000 distinct CDR3 sequences, more than 35% found once. Sequenced sample: blood. The receptor source for this set is an elderly man in good health. CDR3s leave out the opening cysteine and the closing phenylalanine or tryptophan.

TRBV7-2	ASSLPAANEQF
TRBV5-1	ASSLVSSGNLNGELF
TRBV6-1	ASKGIGNSYEQY
TRBV12-3/TRBV12-4	ASTSGGTYEQY
TRBV4-3	ASSRDPDFENIQY
TRBV27	ASRGTPAWLEEQY
TRBV11-2	ASSSDNSGGTDTQY
TRBV7-3	ASSLKGGLAIREAF
TRBV7-2	ASSLAQGVGELF
TRBV28	ASNVNTGTAIEKLF
TRBV2	ASRRRGSPNTGELF
TRBV12-3/TRBV12-4	ASTPPQPGISGNTIY
TRBV7-3	ASSLRQGTHEQY
TRBV24-1	ATSDRTGAFTDTQY
TRBV9	ASSVVISGRIGTQY
TRBV6-5	ASSYQGGTYNEQY
TRBV5-5	ASSLEGSTDTQY
TRBV5-1	ASSLNGLAGANEQF
TRBV12-3/TRBV12-4	ASTIRPETDTQY
TRBV6-6	ASSYSITEAF
TRBV7-7	ASSPGRGRGGDTQY
TRBV7-6	ASSLASSGFSTDTQY
TRBV6-5	ASSYEGHGYT
TRBV29-1	SVGGLYSTDTQY
TRBV7-2	ASSLFGGEGDEQF
TRBV29-1	SVEVGRQGTEAF
TRBV11-3	ASSLPAGSTAYEQY
TRBV21-1	ASSKEVGQDLVNTEAF
TRBV6-2/TRBV6-3	ASSYSWVTLVPF
TRBV9	ASSVDVTSGISSYNEQF
TRBV2	ASSESGTGDEQY
TRBV5-1	ASSPTGPSNVEQF
TRBV7-2	ASSPDRNAETQY